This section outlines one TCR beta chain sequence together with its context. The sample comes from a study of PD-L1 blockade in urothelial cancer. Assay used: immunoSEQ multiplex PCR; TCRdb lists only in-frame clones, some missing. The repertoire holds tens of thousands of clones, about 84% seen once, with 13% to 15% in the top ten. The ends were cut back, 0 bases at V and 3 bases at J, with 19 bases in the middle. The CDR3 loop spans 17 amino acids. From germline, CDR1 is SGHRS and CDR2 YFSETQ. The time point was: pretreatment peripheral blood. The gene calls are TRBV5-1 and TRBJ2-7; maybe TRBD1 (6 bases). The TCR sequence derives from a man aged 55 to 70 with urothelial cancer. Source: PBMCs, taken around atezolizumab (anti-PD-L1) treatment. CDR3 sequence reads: CASSLEPGAVLGYEQYF. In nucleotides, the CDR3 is TGCGCCAGCAGCTTGGAACCAGGGGCGGTCCTGGGCTACGAGCAGTACTTC. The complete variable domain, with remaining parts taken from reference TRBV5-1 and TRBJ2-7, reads KAGVTQTPRYLIKTRGQQVTLSCSPISGHRSVSWYQQTPGQGLQFLFEYFSETQRNKGNFPGRFSGRQFSNSRSEMNVSTLELGDSALYLCASSLEPGAVLGYEQYFGPGTRLTVT.